Each of the 19 T cell receptor beta chains below was sequenced from the same sample in a study of CD8+ T cells in alopecia areata. The authors extracted RNA and reverse transcribed it into cDNA as the sequencing template. TCRdb's copy holds only in-frame clones and misses some; the assay was immunoSEQ multiplex PCR. The table has about 110,000 clones, 45% to 70% seen once; the top ten hold 20%. The sample consisted of CD8+ T cells sorted from blood. The receptors were gathered from a human donor in good health.

This clone was counted a few times. The chain recombines TRBV15 with TRBJ2-5; no definite D call. V was trimmed by 0 bases and J by 2 bases, leaving 7 bases between them. The V gene's germline CDR1 is LNHNV and CDR2 YYDKDF (reference sequence). The CDR3 loop spans 14 amino acids. The CDR3 DNA reads as TGTGCCACCAGCAGAGATACCAGGCAAGAGACCCAGTACTTC. It yields the protein CATSRDTRQETQYF.

The chain has TRBV13 and TRBJ2-7, with D maybe TRBD1 (5 bases). The CDR3 is 13 amino acids. Germline V lookup: CDR1 PRHDT, CDR2 FYEKMQ (reference sequence). The V end was cut by 5 bases, the J end by 4 bases, with 12 bases between. The CDR3 sequence is CASSKQVPYEQYF. The CDR3 region has the DNA TGTGCCAGCAGCAAACAGGTCCCTTACGAGCAGTACTTC.

This chain connects TRBV5-1 to TRBJ2-7; no firm D call. The V end lost 4 bases, the J end lost 1 base, and 9 bases lay between the germline ends. The CDR3 totals 13 residues. Germline V gene sequence: CDR1 SGHRS, CDR2 YFSETQ. The CDR3 DNA reads TGCGCCAGCAGCCCCGGATTTTCCTACGAGCAGTACTTC. Its protein is CASSPGFSYEQYF.

As DNA, the CDR3 is TGTGCCACCAGGCAAGGGTCCGGGCAGTTCTTC. Protein product: CATRQGSGQFF. V is TRBV27 and J is TRBJ2-1, with D uncertain. This CDR3 spans 11 amino acids. Trimming pared 10 bases from V and 12 bases from J, leaving 16 bases between. Germline CDR1 and CDR2: MNHEY and SMNVEV (reference sequence).

The rearrangement links TRBV29-1 to TRBJ2-3, with D perhaps TRBD2 (5 bases). The CDR3 has 14 amino acids. Deletions cut 3 bases from V and 4 bases from J, with 14 bases between. The germline gives CDR1 SQVTM, CDR2 ANQGSEA. DNA for the CDR3: TGCAGCGTTGACCTCTCGGTGCGGGCAGATACGCAGTATTTT. It translates to CSVDLSVRADTQYF.

The chain couples TRBV4-3 to TRBJ2-3, with a tentative D call TRBD2 (8 bases). The germline gives CDR1 LGHNA, CDR2 YSLEER. V gave up 1 base and J gave up 4 bases, with 15 bases separating them. This CDR3 region has 16 residues. CDR3 coding DNA: TGCGCCAGCAGCCAAGTGCCAGGGGGACTAGCAGATACGCAGTATTTT. Protein product: CASSQVPGGLADTQYF.

V gene TRBV5-6 combines with J gene TRBJ2-1; D gene ambiguous. V lost 0 bases to trimming and J lost 1 base, with 2 bases between them. This CDR3 contains 13 residues. Germline assignment: CDR1 SGHDT and CDR2 YYEEEE. This CDR3 reads CASSLGSYNEQFF. Written as DNA, the CDR3 is TGTGCCAGCAGCTTGGGTTCCTACAATGAGCAGTTCTTC. The full variable domain, with the rest looked up from reference TRBV5-6 and TRBJ2-1, is DAGVTQSPTHLIKTRGQQVTLRCSPKSGHDTVSWYQQALGQGPQFIFQYYEEEERQRGNFPDRFSGHQFPNYSSELNVNALLLGDSALYLCASSLGSYNEQFFGPGTRLTVL.

J is TRBJ2-5 and V is TRBV29-1; 7 bases are a match to TRBD1. Germline V gives CDR1 SQVTM, CDR2 ANQGSEA. This CDR3 region has 19 residues. Trimming removed 2 bases from V and 5 bases from J; junction bases left unmatched: 23. In nucleotides, the CDR3 is TGCAGCGTTGAATTGGCGGAAAGAGAAGGGCTAGGGGGCTGGGAGACCCAGTACTTC. It translates to CSVELAEREGLGGWETQYF.

This clone was observed a handful of times. The junction and the germline gene differ at one end; a read error may be behind it. The chain couples TRBV5-4 to TRBJ2-7; D gene unclear. Germline loops: CDR1 SGHNT, CDR2 YYREEE (reference sequence). The CDR3 length is 15 residues. CDR3 DNA: TGCGCCAGCAGCCAAGGTGTGGATAGCTCCTACGAGCAGTACTTC. Its translation: CASSQGVDSSYEQYF.

The chain links TRBV9 to TRBJ1-2, with 12 bases matching TRBD1. This CDR3 is built from 15 residues. J lost 3 bases, V lost 2 bases, and 2 bases had no gene match. CDR1 is SGDLS, CDR2 YYNGEE, per germline. CDR3 DNA: TGTGCCAGCAGCGTGGGGACAGGGGGCGACTATGGCTACACCTTC. Encoded protein: CASSVGTGGDYGYTF.

The chain joins TRBV10-3 to TRBJ2-5, with 7 bases identical to TRBD1. J gave up 6 bases and V 2 bases, and 12 bases lay outside the gene matches. CDR3 length: 16 residues. CDR1 and CDR2 from the germline V gene are ENHRY and SYGVKD. The CDR3 reads CAISETPTGVGKTQYF. The CDR3 DNA is TGTGCCATCAGTGAGACACCTACAGGGGTCGGGAAGACCCAGTACTTC.

This clone was found once. The chain couples TRBV18 to TRBJ1-1; unclear D gene. The ends were cut back, 3 bases at V and 5 bases at J, with 16 bases in the middle. CDR3 size: 15 residues. Germline CDR1 and CDR2: KGHSH and LQKENI. The CDR3, as DNA: TGTGCCAGCTCACCGTCGGACTTTATCGGTACTGAAGCTTTCTTT. Protein sequence: CASSPSDFIGTEAFF.

V and J are TRBV29-1 and TRBJ1-2; 7 bases are a match to TRBD1. The CDR3 has 13 residues. Germline V CDR1 and CDR2: SQVTM, ANQGSEA. V trimming: 6 bases; J trimming: 5 bases; junction bases outside the gene matches: 9. As DNA, the CDR3 is TGCAGCGTAATAGACAGGGAAAGATATGGCTACACCTTC. Translated, it gives CSVIDRERYGYTF.

This clone was detected a few times. The chain uses TRBV29-1 and TRBJ1-2, with 10 bases identical to TRBD1. This CDR3 is 15 amino acids long. V shed 1 base and J 6 bases; nucleotides not matched to a gene: 8. CDR1 and CDR2 from the germline V gene are SQVTM and ANQGSEA. This chain's CDR3 is CSVEGGVGTGDGYTF. The CDR3 bases are TGCAGCGTTGAAGGAGGTGTCGGGACAGGGGATGGCTACACCTTC.

The chain combines TRBV7-9 with TRBJ2-5; D call uncertain. Germline-derived CDR1 and CDR2 are SEHNR and FQNEAQ (reference sequence). This CDR3 has 15 residues. Trimming stripped 1 base from V and 5 bases from J, with 14 bases between. Here the CDR3 reads CASSLGVTLPETQYF. CDR3 sequence (DNA): TGTGCCAGCAGCTTAGGAGTCACACTTCCTGAGACCCAGTACTTC.

This chain uses TRBV5-4 with TRBJ2-3; 9 nucleotides align to TRBD2. V gave up 2 bases and J gave up 2 bases; unmatched junction bases: 9. This CDR3 is built from 17 residues. Germline V lookup: CDR1 SGHNT, CDR2 YYREEE (reference sequence). Here the CDR3 reads CASSFGESGGTTDTQYF. CDR3 DNA: TGTGCCAGCAGCTTCGGGGAGAGCGGGGGGACCACAGATACGCAGTATTTT. Full variable domain (rest looked up from reference TRBV5-4 and TRBJ2-3): ETGVTQSPTHLIKTRGQQVTLRCSSQSGHNTVSWYQQALGQGPQFIFQYYREEENGRGNFPPRFSGLQFPNYSSELNVNALELDDSALYLCASSFGESGGTTDTQYFGPGTRLTVL.

This clone was counted between two and nine times. V and J are TRBV4-3 and TRBJ1-2; TRBD1 matches 7 bases. With V trimmed by 3 bases and J by 7 bases, 8 bases remained unmatched. The CDR3 length is 14 residues. Germline values: CDR1 LGHNA, CDR2 YSLEER. The CDR3 coding sequence is TGCGCCAGCAGCCACGAGGAGGGGGCGCGTGGCTACACCTTC. This gives the protein CASSHEEGARGYTF.

The table lists this clone with many counts. V and J are TRBV7-2 and TRBJ1-5, with 8 bases aligning to TRBD1. This CDR3 contains 15 residues. The germline CDR1 and CDR2 sequences are SGHTA and FQGNSA. The ends lost 5 bases at V and 8 bases at J; junction bases unmatched: 11. Here the CDR3 reads CASSDTGGEFEPQHF. The CDR3 nucleotides read TGTGCCAGCAGCGATACAGGGGGAGAGTTTGAGCCCCAGCATTTT.

The chain links TRBV15 to TRBJ1-5; D possibly corresponds to TRBD1 (6 bases). Trimming removed 5 bases from V and 7 bases from J, with 15 bases in between. The CDR3 length is 14 residues. Germline V gene data show CDR1 as LNHNV and CDR2 as YYDKDF (reference sequence). Written as DNA, the CDR3 is TGTGCCACCAGCGGGGGGCCTGGCGGCCAGCCCCAGCATTTT. It translates to CATSGGPGGQPQHF.